The sequence of this T cell receptor (beta chain) was determined in a study of cytomegalovirus exposure and HLA in healthy donors (dated by TCRdb to 2016 to 2017). Study-level background: In an earlier analysis of fewer than 750 of the donors, 250 to 300 Gb of sequence data and 100 million or so unique TCR beta sequences from about 179 million T cells were reported. An early release covering about 600 HLA-typed donors comprised approximately 290 gigabases of sequencing data and around 85 million unique TCR sequences. The genetic ancestry cluster associated with self-reported Caucasian donors included around four fifths of the roughly 400 genotyped donors. The study was designed to test whether signatures of past pathogen exposure could be identified by cataloging public T cell receptors. The study profiled the T cell repertoires of some 610 subjects by immunosequencing and related them to cytomegalovirus serostatus. In addition to the first cohort of approximately 670 subjects, a separate validation cohort of approximately 120 different subjects was used. High-throughput TCR immunosequencing, statistical association of individual TCRs with disease status, and machine learning were combined to predict cytomegalovirus infection status. A later analysis re-examined previously published TCR beta repertoires from 600 to 700 donors and added high-resolution HLA genotyping to investigate patterns of TCR occurrence. In the later analysis, no new phenotypic data were used to find candidate immune exposures; instead, reliance was placed on TCR beta sequences and their occurrence across donors. An earlier analysis of approximately 580 of the donors used high-throughput TCR beta sequencing to judge whether each TCR beta V gene segment behaved as functional or pseudogenic. Donor age, sex, ethnicity and CMV serostatus were compiled together with the repertoire data. Genome-wide SNP genotypes for about 65% of the roughly 670 donors were used in a later genetic analysis, which treated that subset as a discovery cohort. All discovery cohort repertoires had been generated using a single sequencing platform. Both class I and class II loci were covered by HLA typing, at four-digit resolution. The number of typed donors differed by locus: about 620-640 for A, B, C, DRB1 and DQB1; roughly 510 for DQA1; fewer than 610 for DPA1; and around 450 for DPB1. Four or five DR-DQ haplotypes were handled as single units for association and clustering because linkage in the cohort was strong. On average, 235,054 unique TCR beta nucleotide sequences were sequenced per donor among a few hundred genotyped donors of the cohort, with 15% to 20% of those sequences being non-productive.

Concerning this clone: This receptor's antigen is unknown. Base qualities are not recorded, but no much larger clone differs from it by a single base.

Broader findings and caveats from the paper: While some public TCRs were present in many individuals, most TCR sequences turned up only very rarely across donors. Sequencing depth was assumed to be roughly uniform across donors in the presence/absence analyses, though that assumption may not hold. Assigning TCR associations to individual alleles was difficult when HLA alleles, especially DR and DQ, strongly co-occurred. Linkage disequilibrium might explain the correlated functional status among segregating V segments, but an unknown experimental factor could not be ruled out. A later genetic analysis associated a missense DCLRE1C variant with V-gene and J-gene trimming of TCR beta chains, and an independent cohort replicated the association. According to a later analysis, TCR association rates differed among HLA loci, with DRB1 alleles showing the most associated TCRs and HLA-C alleles showing the fewest. A further reported finding was that TCR beta sequences accurately predicted the HLA-A and HLA-B alleles for most subjects in the first cohort. The only immune exposure information available for the cohort was CMV serostatus. A group of highly shared sequence variants was considered likely to be a technical artifact of the sequencing pipeline. Cytomegalovirus status was reported to be diagnosed by the classifier with high specificity and sensitivity in both the original and validation cohorts. In vitro tests confirmed that a few of the cytomegalovirus-associated TCR beta chains recognize cytomegalovirus antigens. Some IMGT-functional V segments, including TRBV6-2 and TRBV6-3, could not be told apart with the 87-base-pair reads, so those segments were excluded. A later analysis found that HLA-associated TCR beta chains were more clonally expanded and had lower generation probabilities than equally common non-associated chains. A later analysis found that most CMV-associated TCR beta chains appeared HLA-restricted, with HLA associations seemingly driven largely by CMV exposure. Because counts were too low, 15 or so rarely observed V segments, including chromosome 9 orphons, were excluded from the earlier analysis of several hundred of the donors. Because HLA typing was missing for some donors at each locus, association tests included only the typed subset. In an earlier analysis of roughly 560 of the donors, most TCR beta V segments were observed in productive rearrangements about 87% or about 30% of the time, broadly matching IMGT annotations. At a false discovery rate of 0.05, a later analysis linked around 17,000 TCR beta sequences to specific HLA alleles. A total of roughly 160 TCR beta chains were listed by the study as associated with cytomegalovirus. According to the authors, the approach could potentially be generalized to other disease states and immunological phenotypes. In a later analysis, several top co-occurrence clusters were reported to appear linked to parvovirus B19, influenza, CMV and Epstein-Barr virus. Only TCR beta chains were sequenced in this cohort, and the absence of alpha or paired-chain data limited detectable features. According to a later genetic analysis, donors in an Asian-associated ancestry cluster had fewer N-insertions in productive TCRs than the approximately 610-donor mean.

The library was built by means of the immunoSEQ multiplex PCR assay. For the multiplex PCR, a mixture combining 60 forward primers for TCR Vbeta segments and 13 reverse primers for TCR Jbeta segments was used. The CDR3 region of rearranged TCR beta genes was amplified from genomic DNA by a multiplex PCR assay. On the Illumina HiSeq System, the amplified TCR beta libraries were sequenced as 87-base-pair reads. The published analysis was carried out like this. A later analysis counted about 80 million unique TCR beta chains across the 700 or so repertoires, and around 9.9 million of these chains were shared by at least two donors. Raw reads were error-corrected and collapsed into unique sequences by a nearest-neighbor algorithm in which closely related sequences were merged to remove PCR and sequencing errors. CDR3 sequences were aligned to IMGT reference sequences to assign V, D and J gene segments. Each retained sequence needed at least a six-nucleotide match to both a V gene segment and a J gene segment. Rearrangements were classified as productive when the CDR3 lacked stop codons and remained in frame with V and J, and all other rearrangements were classified as non-productive. CDR3 was defined by IMGT convention, running from the second conserved V-encoded cysteine to the conserved J-encoded phenylalanine. The earlier analysis of approximately 500 of the donors excluded sequences that lacked an unambiguous match to a single V gene segment. An earlier analysis of a few hundred of the donors classified V segments as functional when productive rearrangements were above 56.7% and as segregating when the standard deviation between donors was above 5%. To diagnose cytomegalovirus status from the catalog of TCR beta chain sequences, a statistical classification framework was built. V and J gene assignment, in a later analysis, came from comparing TCR nucleotide sequences with IMGT/GENE-DB human TR gene sequences. A later analysis assigned CDR3 sequences and most-parsimonious VDJ recombination scenarios with the TCRdist pipeline. A later analysis defined each TCR beta chain by its CDR3 amino acid sequence plus V-gene family, and excluded reads lacking a unique V-gene family. In a later analysis, 450 to 600 highly shared, low-generation-probability nucleotide sequences were removed to address suspected cross-contamination and a sequencing artifact. A later analysis calculated a clonal expansion index for each public chain from normalized within-repertoire ranks of inferred template counts. In a later analysis, generation probabilities were computed with a VDJ recombination model fitted to out-of-frame rearrangements, and the resulting probabilities were checked against IGoR. A later analysis scored TCR-TCR, TCR-HLA and TCR-CMV co-occurrence with hypergeometric tests, applying a repertoire-size bias correction to TCR pairs. A later analysis estimated false discovery rates by permuting HLA or CMV assignments 20 times. In a later analysis, co-occurring TCRs were grouped using DBSCAN, and TCRdist sequence similarity was added for clustering within HLA-allele-positive subsets. For co-occurrence clustering, repertoires with fewer than 30,000 or more than 120,000 public chains were excluded, along with roughly 5 repertoires with anomalous nucleotide sharing. The table was pulled from immuneACCESS by TCRdb, which kept in-frame rearrangements only. Such tables lose some clones; where checked, under half of the loss comes from unresolved V genes, and the rest has no known cause. That table is the source of V, J and clone size, and D and trimming were worked out from the DNA. Present in this sample are about 190,000 clones, roughly 77% of which were seen just once. The biggest ten clones account for 4.5% to 5.5% of the sample.

The cohort comprised 666 healthy bone marrow donors. At the time of sampling, all cohort members were nominally healthy, though unrecorded immune exposures were likely present. The donor was CMV seropositive and was included in the group of 290 or so seropositive cohort members. A peripheral blood sample was collected from each donor, and TCR beta sequencing was performed on peripheral blood mononuclear cells. Genomic DNA was extracted from the blood cell samples with the Qiagen DNeasy Blood Extraction Kit. The CDR3 sequence holds 17 residues, the cysteine and phenylalanine included. Only the CDR3 DNA stays, 51 bases, in frame from base 1. Trimmed from V: 5 bases; trimmed from J: 4 bases; junction bases lacking a gene match: 16. As encoded in the germline V gene, CDR1 is SGHDN while CDR2 is FVKESK.

Material for sequencing was PBMCs. The sequence links TRBV14 to TRBJ1-2; 7 of the junction bases match TRBD1. This receptor was obtained from a man in his thirties or forties in good health and CMV-seropositive. The sequence in DNA is TGTGCCAGCAGCTCCTCTTCCGTAGAGGGACAGTTCTATGGCTACACCTTC. This encodes CASSSSSVEGQFYGYTF.